This T cell receptor (beta chain) was recorded in a study of T-cell memory formation after mild COVID-19. Study-level information: Clusters of TCRs were largely donor specific. The study, taken as a whole, reports: Pre-infection memory carried some responding clones, suggesting that cross-reactive memory joined.

The CDR3 contains 13 residues. V shed 2 bases and J shed 1 base, with 6 bases lying between them. CDR1 and CDR2 (germline): SGHRS, YFSETQ. TCRdb recomputed calls from the 5' RACE reads with MiXCR, one row per CDR3 protein. The sample has fewer than 400,000 distinct CDR3 sequences; 10% to 15% are singletons. This clonotype was counted at least ten times. Its antigen remains unknown. This sequence was found in a man younger than 35 who had mild COVID-19 (a few samples of this study predate the infection). Cell type and time point are not known. The source material was PBMCs or a T cell subset sorted from them (not recorded which). This rearrangement joins TRBV5-1 to TRBJ1-1, with D hard to call. In nucleotides, the CDR3 is TGCGCCAGCAGCTTCAACAAGAACACTGAAGCTTTCTTT. Translating it yields CASSFNKNTEAFF.